This is a list of T cell receptor beta chains from one sample in a study of regulatory T cells in long-lasting Graves disease. TCRdb called the multiplex PCR reads again in MiXCR, with one record for every CDR3 protein. The sample has 500,000 to 800,000 distinct CDR3 sequences, 30% seen once. This specimen was peripheral blood mononuclear cells (PBMCs), taken when the disease was refractory, from a patient treated with antithyroid drugs. The receptors shown here come from a female donor with Graves disease. CDR3s include the opening cysteine and the closing phenylalanine or tryptophan. A D gene is named only where the DNA matches it firmly. Clone size is shown for a subset of rows, as once, few, many or a class of expanded clone.

V gene	clone size	J gene	D gene	CDR3 DNA	CDR3 protein
TRBV19	few	TRBJ1-1	TRBD1	TGTGCCAGTACCCTCGGGCAGGGGGCTGTGAACACTGAAGCTTTCTTT	CASTLGQGAVNTEAFF
TRBV7-6	-	TRBJ2-2	TRBD2	TGTGCCAGCGGCCCACCTCCGATAGCGGGAGGGCCCGACACCGGGGAGCTGTTTTTT	CASGPPPIAGGPDTGELFF
TRBV12-3/TRBV12-4	-	TRBJ2-7	TRBD1	TGTGCCAGCAGTTTAATCAATTCGAGGGGACAGACCTACGAGCAGTACTTC	CASSLINSRGQTYEQYF
TRBV2	-	TRBJ1-1	TRBD1	TGTGCCAGCAGCCAACAGGGGACCACTGAAGCTTTCTTT	CASSQQGTTEAFF
TRBV10-3	-	TRBJ2-1	TRBD1	TGTGCCACCGCAGGGGCGGGACAGGGAGGAAATGAGCAGTTCTTC	CATAGAGQGGNEQFF
TRBV6-1	many	TRBJ2-7	-	TGTGCCAGCAGTGAAGCGACCGGGGACTACGAGCAGTACTTC	CASSEATGDYEQYF
TRBV15	few	TRBJ2-4	-	TGTGCCACCAGCAGAGTTCCTGGCGCCAAAAACATTCAGTACTTC	CATSRVPGAKNIQYF
TRBV28	few	TRBJ1-1	TRBD1	TGTGCCAGCACCCTCGCCTTCAGGGGGGTGAACACTGAAGCTTTCTTT	CASTLAFRGVNTEAFF
TRBV10-3	-	TRBJ2-5	-	TGTGCCATCAGTGAACCTAGCAGGAAGACCCAGTACTTC	CAISEPSRKTQYF
TRBV6-1	few	TRBJ2-2	-	TGTGCCAGCAGTGGAAAAGGGGAGCTGTTTTTT	CASSGKGELFF
TRBV11-2	many	TRBJ1-4	-	TGTGCCAGCAGCGCGAGGATGGCTGAAAAACTGTTTTTT	CASSARMAEKLFF
TRBV20-1	-	TRBJ1-1	-	TGCAGTGCTAGTTTTGGGGCCGGCACTGAAGCTTTCTTT	CSASFGAGTEAFF
TRBV19	-	TRBJ1-2	TRBD1	TGTGCCAGTAGTATCCCGACAGGGGTCGCCTATGGCTACACCTTC	CASSIPTGVAYGYTF
TRBV12-3/TRBV12-4	many	TRBJ1-1	-	TGTGCCAGCAGCCCCCACAACACTGAAGCTTTCTTT	CASSPHNTEAFF
TRBV12-3/TRBV12-4	many	TRBJ2-5	TRBD2	TGTGCCAGTCAAGGACTAGCGGGAGGTGTATTTCAAGAGACCCAGTACTTC	CASQGLAGGVFQETQYF
TRBV30	-	TRBJ1-3	-	TGTGCCTGGAGTTTATTGTCTGGAAACACCATATATTTT	CAWSLLSGNTIYF
TRBV5-1	few	TRBJ1-1	-	TGCGCCAGCAGCTTGGATCGGGGGCCGGTTGAAGCTTTCTTT	CASSLDRGPVEAFF
TRBV9	-	TRBJ2-5	-	TGTGCCAGCAGCGTAGGTCCGGGAAGGGGAGAGACCCAGTACTTC	CASSVGPGRGETQYF
TRBV9	-	TRBJ2-2	TRBD1	TGTGCCAGCAGCACAGGGGGAAACACCGGGGAGCTGTTTTTT	CASSTGGNTGELFF
TRBV6-2/TRBV6-3	-	TRBJ2-3	-	TGTGCCAGCAACCGGGAAATGAGGACAGATACGCAGTATTTT	CASNREMRTDTQYF
TRBV18	-	TRBJ1-2	TRBD1	TGTGCCAGCTCATCGGACAGGGGGACCTATGGCTACACCTTC	CASSSDRGTYGYTF
TRBV2	many	TRBJ2-7	-	TGTGCCAGCCATCCTGGAGGGGGGCTGAACGAGCAGTACTTC	CASHPGGGLNEQYF
TRBV10-3	few	TRBJ2-3	-	TGTGCCATCAGTGAGTATGCAGACAGCACAGATACGCAGTATTTT	CAISEYADSTDTQYF
TRBV28	-	TRBJ1-4	-	TGTGCCAGCAGTTTATGGGGGGGCACTACAACTAATGAAAAACTGTTTTTT	CASSLWGGTTTNEKLFF
TRBV25-1	-	TRBJ1-1	TRBD1	TGTGCCAGCAACGGACAGGGGAAGAACACTGAAGCTTTCTTT	CASNGQGKNTEAFF
TRBV6-2/TRBV6-3	many	TRBJ1-1	-	TGTGCCAGCAGTGACTACTGGGGATCTAACGAAGCTTTCTTT	CASSDYWGSNEAFF
TRBV6-1	many	TRBJ1-4	-	TGTGCCAGCAGTGAAATCAGTGCAACTAATGAAAAACTGTTTTTT	CASSEISATNEKLFF
TRBV6-1	-	TRBJ1-3	TRBD1	TGTGCCAGCACGGGGACAGAGAGCTTCTCTGGAAACACCATATATTTT	CASTGTESFSGNTIYF
TRBV6-2/TRBV6-3	few	TRBJ1-5	TRBD1	TGTGCCAGCAGTACCGGGACAGGGAATCAGCCCCAGCATTTT	CASSTGTGNQPQHF
TRBV20-1	many	TRBJ2-5	-	TGCAGTGCTAGTGTGCGCGAAGAGACCCAGTACTTC	CSASVREETQYF
TRBV20-1	few	TRBJ1-5	-	TGCAGTGCTAGGGCCGGGATCCCCAATCAGCCCCAGCATTTT	CSARAGIPNQPQHF
TRBV6-1	-	TRBJ1-1	-	TGTGCCAGCACCAACGATGGCGCCATGAACACTGAAGCTTTCTTT	CASTNDGAMNTEAFF
TRBV27	many	TRBJ1-1	-	TGTGCCAGCAGTTTATCACCAGGCTATCACACTGAAGCTTTCTTT	CASSLSPGYHTEAFF
TRBV12-3/TRBV12-4	-	TRBJ2-1	-	TGTGCCAGCAGTTTAGCGGGAGTGGGCAATGAGCAGTTCTTC	CASSLAGVGNEQFF